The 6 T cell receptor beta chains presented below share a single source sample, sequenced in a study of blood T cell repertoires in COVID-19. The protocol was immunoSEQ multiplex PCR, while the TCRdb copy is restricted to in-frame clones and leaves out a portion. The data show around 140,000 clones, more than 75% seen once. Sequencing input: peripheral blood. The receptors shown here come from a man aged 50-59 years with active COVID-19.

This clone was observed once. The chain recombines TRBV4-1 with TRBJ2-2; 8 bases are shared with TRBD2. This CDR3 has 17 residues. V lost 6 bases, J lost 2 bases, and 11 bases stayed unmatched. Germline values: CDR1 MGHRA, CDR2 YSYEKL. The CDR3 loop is CASRSGGSGGNTGELFF. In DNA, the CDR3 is TGCGCCAGCAGATCCGGGGGGAGCGGGGGAAACACCGGGGAGCTGTTTTTT.

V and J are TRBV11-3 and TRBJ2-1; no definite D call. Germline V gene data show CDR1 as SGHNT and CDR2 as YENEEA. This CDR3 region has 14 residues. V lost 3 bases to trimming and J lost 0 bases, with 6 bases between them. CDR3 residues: CASSFTPSYNEQFF. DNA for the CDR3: TGTGCCAGCAGCTTTACACCCTCCTACAATGAGCAGTTCTTC.

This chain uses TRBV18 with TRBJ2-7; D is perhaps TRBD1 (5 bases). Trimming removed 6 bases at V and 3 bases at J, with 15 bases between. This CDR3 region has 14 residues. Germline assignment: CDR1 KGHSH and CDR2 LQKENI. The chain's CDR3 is CASSYQGNLYEQYF. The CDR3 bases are TGTGCCAGCTCCTATCAGGGAAACCTCTACGAGCAGTACTTC.

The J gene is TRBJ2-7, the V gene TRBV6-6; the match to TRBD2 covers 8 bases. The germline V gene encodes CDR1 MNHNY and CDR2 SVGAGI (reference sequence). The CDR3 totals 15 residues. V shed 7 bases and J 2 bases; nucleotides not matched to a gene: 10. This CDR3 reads CASTPGGGSTYEQYF. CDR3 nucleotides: TGTGCCAGCACCCCCGGGGGGGGTAGTACCTACGAGCAGTACTTC.

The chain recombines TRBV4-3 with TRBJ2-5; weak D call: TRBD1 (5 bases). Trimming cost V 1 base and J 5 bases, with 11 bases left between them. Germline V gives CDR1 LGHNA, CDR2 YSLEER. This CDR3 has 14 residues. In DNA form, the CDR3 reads TGCGCCAGCAGCCAAGGGGCAGGGCTGGAGACCCAGTACTTC. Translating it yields CASSQGAGLETQYF.

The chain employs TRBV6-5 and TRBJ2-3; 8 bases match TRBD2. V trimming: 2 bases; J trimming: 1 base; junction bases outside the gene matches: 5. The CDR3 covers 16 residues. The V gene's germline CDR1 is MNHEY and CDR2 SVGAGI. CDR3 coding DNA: TGTGCCAGCAGTTACGTCACAGCGGGGGGCACAGATACGCAGTATTTT. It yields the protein CASSYVTAGGTDTQYF.